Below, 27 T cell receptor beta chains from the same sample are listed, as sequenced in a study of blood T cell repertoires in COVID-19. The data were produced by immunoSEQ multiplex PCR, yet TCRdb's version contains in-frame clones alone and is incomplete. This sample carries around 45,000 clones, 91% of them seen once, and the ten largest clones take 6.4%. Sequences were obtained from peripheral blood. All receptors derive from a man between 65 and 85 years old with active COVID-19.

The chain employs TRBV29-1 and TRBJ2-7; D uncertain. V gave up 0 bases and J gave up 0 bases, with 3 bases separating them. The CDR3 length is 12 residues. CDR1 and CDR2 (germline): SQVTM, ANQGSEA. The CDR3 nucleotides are TGCAGCGTTGAAGATAACTCCTACGAGCAGTACTTC. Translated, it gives CSVEDNSYEQYF.

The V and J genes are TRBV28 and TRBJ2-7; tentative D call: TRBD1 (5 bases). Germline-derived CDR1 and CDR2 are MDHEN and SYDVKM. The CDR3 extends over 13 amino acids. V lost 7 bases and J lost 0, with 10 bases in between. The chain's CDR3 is CASNPGNSYEQYF. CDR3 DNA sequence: TGTGCCAGCAACCCAGGGAACTCCTACGAGCAGTACTTC. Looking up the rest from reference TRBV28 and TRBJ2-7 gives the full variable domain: DVKVTQSSRYLVKRTGEKVFLECVQDMDHENMFWYRQDPGLGLRLIYFSYDVKMKEKGDIPEGYSVSREKKERFSLILESASTNQTSMYLCASNPGNSYEQYFGPGTRLTVT.

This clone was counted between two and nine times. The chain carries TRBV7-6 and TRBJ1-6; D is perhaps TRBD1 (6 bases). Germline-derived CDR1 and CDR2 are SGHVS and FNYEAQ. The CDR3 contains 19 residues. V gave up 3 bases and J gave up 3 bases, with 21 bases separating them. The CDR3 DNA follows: TGTGCCAGCAGCTTCAACAGGGCCACCTTACTTTTCTATAATTCACCCCTCCACTTT. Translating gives CASSFNRATLLFYNSPLHF.

The CDR3 DNA follows: TGTGCCAGCTCACCCCAGAGCGGGGGGGCCGGAAATGAGCAGTTCTTC. This gives the protein CASSPQSGGAGNEQFF. The chain joins TRBV18 to TRBJ2-1; 10 nucleotides agree with TRBD2. V shed 3 bases and J 7 bases; nucleotides not matched to a gene: 9. From germline, CDR1 is KGHSH and CDR2 LQKENI. The CDR3 consists of 16 residues.

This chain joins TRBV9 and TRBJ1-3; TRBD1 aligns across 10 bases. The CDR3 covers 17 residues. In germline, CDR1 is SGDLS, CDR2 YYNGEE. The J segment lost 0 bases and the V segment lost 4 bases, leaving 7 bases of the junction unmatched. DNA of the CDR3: TGTGCCAGCAGCCCCCGGGACAGGGGCTACTCTGGAAACACCATATATTTT. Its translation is CASSPRDRGYSGNTIYF.

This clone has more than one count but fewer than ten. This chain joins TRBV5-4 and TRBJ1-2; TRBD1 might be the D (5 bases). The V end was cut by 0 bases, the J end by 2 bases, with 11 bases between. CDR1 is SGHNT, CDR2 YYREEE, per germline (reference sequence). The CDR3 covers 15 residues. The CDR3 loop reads CASSLVQGTNYGYTF. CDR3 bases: TGTGCCAGCAGCTTGGTTCAGGGTACCAACTATGGCTACACCTTC.

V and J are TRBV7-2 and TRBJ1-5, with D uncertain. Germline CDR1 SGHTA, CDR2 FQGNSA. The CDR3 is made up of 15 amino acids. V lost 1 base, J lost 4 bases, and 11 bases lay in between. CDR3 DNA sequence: TGTGCCAGCAGCTTAGGACCGGGAGTGAATCAGCCCCAGCATTTT. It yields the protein CASSLGPGVNQPQHF.

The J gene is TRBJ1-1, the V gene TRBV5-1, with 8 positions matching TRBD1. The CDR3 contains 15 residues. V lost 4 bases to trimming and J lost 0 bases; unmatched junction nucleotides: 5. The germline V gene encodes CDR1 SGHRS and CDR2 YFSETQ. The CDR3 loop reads CASSAQTGVNTEAFF. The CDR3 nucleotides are TGCGCCAGCAGCGCACAGACAGGGGTGAACACTGAAGCTTTCTTT.

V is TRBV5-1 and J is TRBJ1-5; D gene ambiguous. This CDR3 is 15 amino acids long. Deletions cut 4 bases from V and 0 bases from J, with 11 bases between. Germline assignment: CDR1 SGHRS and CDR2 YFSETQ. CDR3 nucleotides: TGCGCCAGCAGCCTGGCCGGTGATAGCAATCAGCCCCAGCATTTT. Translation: CASSLAGDSNQPQHF. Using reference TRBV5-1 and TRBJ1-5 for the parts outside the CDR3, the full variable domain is KAGVTQTPRYLIKTRGQQVTLSCSPISGHRSVSWYQQTPGQGLQFLFEYFSETQRNKGNFPGRFSGRQFSNSRSEMNVSTLELGDSALYLCASSLAGDSNQPQHFGDGTRLSIL.

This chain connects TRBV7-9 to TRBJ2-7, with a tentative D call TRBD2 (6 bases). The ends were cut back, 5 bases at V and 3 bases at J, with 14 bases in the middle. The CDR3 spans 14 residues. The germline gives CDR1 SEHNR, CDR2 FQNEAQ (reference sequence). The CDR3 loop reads CASSPIGGSYEQYF. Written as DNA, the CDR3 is TGTGCCAGCAGCCCGATCGGGGGTAGCTACGAGCAGTACTTC.

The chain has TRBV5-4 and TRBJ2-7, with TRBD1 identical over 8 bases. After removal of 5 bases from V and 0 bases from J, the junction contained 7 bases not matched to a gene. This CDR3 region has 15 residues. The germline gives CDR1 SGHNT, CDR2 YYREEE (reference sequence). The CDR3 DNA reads TGTGCCAGCAGTCCTCCGGGACAGGTCTCCTACGAGCAGTACTTC. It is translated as CASSPPGQVSYEQYF.

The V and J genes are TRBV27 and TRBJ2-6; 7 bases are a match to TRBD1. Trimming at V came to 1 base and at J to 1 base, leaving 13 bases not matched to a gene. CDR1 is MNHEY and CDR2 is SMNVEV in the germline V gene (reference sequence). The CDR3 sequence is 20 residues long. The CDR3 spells CASSLWFGTAFDSGANVLTF. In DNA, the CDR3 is TGTGCCAGCAGTTTATGGTTTGGGACAGCCTTTGATTCTGGGGCCAACGTCCTGACTTTC.

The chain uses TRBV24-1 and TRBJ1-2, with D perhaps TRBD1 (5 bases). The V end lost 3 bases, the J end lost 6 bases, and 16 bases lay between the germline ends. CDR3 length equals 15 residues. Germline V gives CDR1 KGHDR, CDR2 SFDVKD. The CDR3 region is CATSDPHVGEDGYTF. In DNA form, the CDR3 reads TGTGCCACCAGTGATCCCCATGTAGGGGAGGATGGCTACACCTTC.

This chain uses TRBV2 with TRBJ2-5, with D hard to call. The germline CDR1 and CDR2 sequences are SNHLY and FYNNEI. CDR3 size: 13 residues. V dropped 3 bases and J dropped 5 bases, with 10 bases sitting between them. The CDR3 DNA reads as TGTGCCAGCAGTGAGGGCCAAAGGGAGACCCAGTACTTC. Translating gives CASSEGQRETQYF.

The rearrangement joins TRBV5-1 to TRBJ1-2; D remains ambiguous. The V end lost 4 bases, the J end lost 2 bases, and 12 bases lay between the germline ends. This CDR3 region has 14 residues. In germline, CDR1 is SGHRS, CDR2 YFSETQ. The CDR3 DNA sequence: TGCGCCAGCAGCCCCGGGCGGGTAAACTATGGCTACACCTTC. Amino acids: CASSPGRVNYGYTF.

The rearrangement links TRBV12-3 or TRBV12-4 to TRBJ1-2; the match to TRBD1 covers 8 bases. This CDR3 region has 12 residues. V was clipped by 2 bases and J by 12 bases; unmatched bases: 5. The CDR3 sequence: CASSLRTGINTF. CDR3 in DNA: TGTGCCAGCAGTTTAAGGACAGGGATCAACACCTTC.

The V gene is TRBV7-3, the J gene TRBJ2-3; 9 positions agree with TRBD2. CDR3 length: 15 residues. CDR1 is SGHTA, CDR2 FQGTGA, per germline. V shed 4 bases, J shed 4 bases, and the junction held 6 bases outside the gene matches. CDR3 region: CASSSTSGRADTQYF. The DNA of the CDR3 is TGTGCCAGCAGCTCGACTAGCGGCCGGGCAGATACGCAGTATTTT.

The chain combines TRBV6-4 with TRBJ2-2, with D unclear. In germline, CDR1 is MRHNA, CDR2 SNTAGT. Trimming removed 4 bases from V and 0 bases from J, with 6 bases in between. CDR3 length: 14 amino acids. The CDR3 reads CASSGSTNTGELFF. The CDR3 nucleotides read TGTGCCAGCAGTGGTAGTACGAACACCGGGGAGCTGTTTTTT.

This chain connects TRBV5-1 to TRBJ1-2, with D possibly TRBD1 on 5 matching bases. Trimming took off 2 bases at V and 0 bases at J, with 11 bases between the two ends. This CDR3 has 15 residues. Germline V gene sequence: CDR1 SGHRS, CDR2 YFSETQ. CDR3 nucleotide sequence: TGCGCCAGCAGCTTTAGCGGGACTCCTAACTATGGCTACACCTTC. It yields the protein CASSFSGTPNYGYTF.

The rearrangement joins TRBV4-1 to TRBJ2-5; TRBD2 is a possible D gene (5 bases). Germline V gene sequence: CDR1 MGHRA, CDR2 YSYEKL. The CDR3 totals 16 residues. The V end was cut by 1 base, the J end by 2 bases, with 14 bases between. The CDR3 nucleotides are TGCGCCAGCAGCCAAGTGCGATGGACTCTGCAAGAGACCCAGTACTTC. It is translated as CASSQVRWTLQETQYF.

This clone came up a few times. CDR3 bases: TGCGCCAGCAGCTTGGGCCAGGGATCTGAAGCTTTCTTT. It encodes CASSLGQGSEAFF. The J gene is TRBJ1-1, the V gene TRBV5-1, with D perhaps matching TRBD1 (5 bases). Between the trimmed V and J ends, which lost 0 bases and 6 bases, there was a span of 9 bases. Germline V gene data show CDR1 as SGHRS and CDR2 as YFSETQ. The CDR3 sequence is 13 residues long.

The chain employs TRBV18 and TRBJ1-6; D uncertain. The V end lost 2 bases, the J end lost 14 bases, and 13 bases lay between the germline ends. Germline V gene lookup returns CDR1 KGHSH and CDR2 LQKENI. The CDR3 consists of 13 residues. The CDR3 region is CASSPEGPPTLHF. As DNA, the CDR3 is TGTGCCAGCTCACCAGAGGGCCCTCCTACCCTCCACTTT.

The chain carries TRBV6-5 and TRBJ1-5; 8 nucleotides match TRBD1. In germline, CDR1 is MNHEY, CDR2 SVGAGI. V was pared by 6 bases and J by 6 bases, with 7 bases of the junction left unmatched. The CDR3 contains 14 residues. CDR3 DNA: TGTGCCAGCAGACAGGGGGGATCAGGTCAGCCCCAGCATTTT. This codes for CASRQGGSGQPQHF.

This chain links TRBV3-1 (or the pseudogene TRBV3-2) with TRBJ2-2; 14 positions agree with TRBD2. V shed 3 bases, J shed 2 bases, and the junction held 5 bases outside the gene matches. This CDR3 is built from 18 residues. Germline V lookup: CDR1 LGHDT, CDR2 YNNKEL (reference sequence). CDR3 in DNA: TGTGCCAGCAGCCAGAGGGGACTAGCGGGGGCTAACACCGGGGAGCTGTTTTTT. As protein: CASSQRGLAGANTGELFF.

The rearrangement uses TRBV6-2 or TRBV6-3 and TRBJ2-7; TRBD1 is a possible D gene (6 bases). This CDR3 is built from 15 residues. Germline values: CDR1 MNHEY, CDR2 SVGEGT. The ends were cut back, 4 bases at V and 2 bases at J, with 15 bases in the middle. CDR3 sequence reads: CASSSNDRFPYEQYF. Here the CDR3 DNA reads TGTGCCAGCAGTTCCAATGACAGGTTTCCCTACGAGCAGTACTTC.

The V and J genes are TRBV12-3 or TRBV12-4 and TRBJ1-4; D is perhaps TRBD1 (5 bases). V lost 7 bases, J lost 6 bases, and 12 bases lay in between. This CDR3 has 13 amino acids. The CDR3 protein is CASNRIGDEKLFF. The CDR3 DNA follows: TGTGCCAGCAACCGAATAGGGGATGAAAAACTGTTTTTT.

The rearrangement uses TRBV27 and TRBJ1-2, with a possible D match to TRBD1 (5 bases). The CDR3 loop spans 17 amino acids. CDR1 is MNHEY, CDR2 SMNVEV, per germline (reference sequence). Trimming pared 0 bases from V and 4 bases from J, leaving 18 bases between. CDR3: CASSLSGVSGGFYGYTF. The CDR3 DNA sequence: TGTGCCAGCAGTTTATCGGGGGTCTCCGGAGGGTTCTATGGCTACACCTTC.